The present T cell receptor beta chain was sequenced within a study of cytotoxic CD8 clonotypes in ibrutinib-treated CLL. As for the study in general: There were, on average, approximately 260,000 productive templates and tens of thousands of productive rearrangements per sample.

The method was immunoSEQ multiplex PCR; TCRdb's version includes in-frame clones alone and lacks a portion of them. The top ten clones hold roughly 6% of a sample with about 330,000 clones, about 61% of them seen once. Source: PBMCs, taken after 36 months of ibrutinib treatment. This receptor was taken from a human donor with chronic lymphocytic leukemia.

The DNA of the CDR3 is TGTGCCAGCTCACCATTTCGGACTAGGAGGGATGAGCAGTTCTTC. Encoded protein: CASSPFRTRRDEQFF. The chain carries TRBV18 and TRBJ2-1, with 7 bases fitting TRBD2. V shed 2 bases, J shed 8 bases, and the junction held 9 bases outside the gene matches. The CDR3 runs 15 residues. Germline V gene lookup returns CDR1 KGHSH and CDR2 LQKENI.